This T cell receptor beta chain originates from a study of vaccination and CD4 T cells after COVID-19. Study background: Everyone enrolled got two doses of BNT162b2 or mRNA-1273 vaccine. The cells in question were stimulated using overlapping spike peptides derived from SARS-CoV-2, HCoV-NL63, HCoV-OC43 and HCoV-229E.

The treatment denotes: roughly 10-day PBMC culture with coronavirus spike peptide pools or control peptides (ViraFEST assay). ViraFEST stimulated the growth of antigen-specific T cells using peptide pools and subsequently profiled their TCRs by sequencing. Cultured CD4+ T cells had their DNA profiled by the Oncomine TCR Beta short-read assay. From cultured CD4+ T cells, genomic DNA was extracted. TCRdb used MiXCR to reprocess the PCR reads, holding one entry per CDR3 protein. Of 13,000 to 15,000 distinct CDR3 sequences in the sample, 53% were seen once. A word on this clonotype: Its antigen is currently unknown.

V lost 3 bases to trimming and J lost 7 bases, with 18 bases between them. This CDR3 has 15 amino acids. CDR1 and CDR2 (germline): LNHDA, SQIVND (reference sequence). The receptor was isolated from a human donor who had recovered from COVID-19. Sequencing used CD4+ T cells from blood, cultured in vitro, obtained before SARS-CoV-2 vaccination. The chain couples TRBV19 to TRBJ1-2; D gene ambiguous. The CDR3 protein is CASSITGPNPTGYTF. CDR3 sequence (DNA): TGTGCCAGTAGTATTACCGGACCGAACCCCACTGGCTACACCTTC.